This TCR beta chain was obtained from a study of cytomegalovirus exposure and HLA in healthy donors. General study findings and limits: The authors later linked a missense DCLRE1C variant to TCR beta V- and J-gene trimming.

Comment on this clone: What it binds is not known.

The PCR had 60 Vbeta and 13 Jbeta primers. Profiled with immunoSEQ multiplex PCR; TCRdb holds only in-frame clones, not every one. Its table lists around 37,000 clones. CDR1 is LNHDA and CDR2 is SQIVND in the germline V gene (reference sequence). Trimming took off 5 bases at V and 6 bases at J, with 13 bases between the two ends. CDR3 size: 13 residues. The source material was PBMCs. The source is a human donor in good health. V usage is TRBV19 and J usage is TRBJ1-2; TRBD1 is a possible D gene (5 bases). The CDR3 loop is CASSFQGWDGYTF. DNA of the CDR3: TGTGCCAGTAGTTTCCAGGGATGGGATGGCTACACCTTC.